The 13 T cell receptor beta chains given below trace back to one sample, sequenced in a study of T cell responses to AZD1222 COVID-19 vaccine. Libraries were prepared by immunoSEQ multiplex PCR; TCRdb keeps only in-frame clonotypes and omits some of them. Of roughly 150,000 clones detected, about nine tenths appear once; the ten largest clones hold around 5.5%. The specimen was peripheral blood, collected on day 0 of AZD1222 vaccination. All receptors derive from an adult in good health.

The genes are TRBV28 and TRBJ1-1; TRBD1 matches at 9 bases. The V gene's germline CDR1 is MDHEN and CDR2 SYDVKM. Losses at the gene ends were 7 bases for V and 1 base for J; bases not matched to a gene: 10. The CDR3 spans 16 residues. CDR3 nucleotide sequence: TGTGCCAGCACCTCCGTCCCGGGACAGGGGAACACTGAAGCTTTCTTT. Protein: CASTSVPGQGNTEAFF.

The chain employs TRBV6-5 and TRBJ2-7; D unresolved. CDR3 length: 10 amino acids. Germline V lookup: CDR1 MNHEY, CDR2 SVGAGI. V lost 3 bases, J lost 6 bases, and 3 bases lay in between. Here the CDR3 reads CASSYGEQYF. Here the CDR3 DNA reads TGTGCCAGCAGTTATGGCGAGCAGTACTTC.

V gene TRBV7-3 combines with J gene TRBJ2-7; 9 bases fit TRBD1. Per germline, CDR1 SGHTA and CDR2 FQGTGA. This CDR3 has 13 residues. V was clipped by 5 bases and J by 6 bases; unmatched bases: 5. CDR3 sequence (DNA): TGTGCCAGCAGCGTGGGACAGGGCGGCGAGCAGTACTTC. It codes for CASSVGQGGEQYF.

This sequence joins TRBV28 and TRBJ1-2; a weak D match, TRBD1 (5 bases). The germline V gene has CDR1 MDHEN and CDR2 SYDVKM. Trimming left V 7 bases short and J 8 bases short, with 14 bases between. The CDR3 is made up of 12 amino acids. For the CDR3, the DNA is TGTGCCAGCAAAACAGACAGCTGGGGCTACACCTTC. This codes for CASKTDSWGYTF.

The genes are TRBV27 and TRBJ2-2; D may be TRBD2 (7 bases). CDR1 is MNHEY and CDR2 is SMNVEV in the germline V gene (reference sequence). This CDR3 is 17 amino acids long. The V and J ends lost 0 bases and 5 bases respectively, with 16 bases between them. Here the CDR3 reads CASSLSHLQGGTGELFF. The CDR3 nucleotides read TGTGCCAGCAGTTTATCACACCTACAGGGAGGGACCGGGGAGCTGTTTTTT.

This clone was counted a few times. The chain combines TRBV9 with TRBJ1-1, with a possible D match to TRBD1 (5 bases). The V end lost 3 bases, the J end lost 4 bases, and 13 bases lay between the germline ends. The CDR3 has 14 residues. Germline V gives CDR1 SGDLS, CDR2 YYNGEE. The CDR3 DNA is TGTGCCAGCAGCGAAGTTCAGGGTAGCACTGAAGCTTTCTTT. Its protein product is CASSEVQGSTEAFF. The full variable domain, completed using reference TRBV9 and TRBJ1-1, is DSGVTQTPKHLITATGQRVTLRCSPRSGDLSVYWYQQSLDQGLQFLIQYYNGEERAKGNILERFSAQQFPDLHSELNLSSLELGDSALYFCASSEVQGSTEAFFGQGTRLTVV.

The chain couples TRBV4-2 to TRBJ1-1; D gene unclear. In germline, CDR1 is LGHNA, CDR2 YNFKEQ. The CDR3 length is 15 residues. With 0 bases removed from V and 5 bases from J, the gap between germline ends came to 13 bases. DNA of the CDR3: TGTGCCAGCAGCCAAGATGCGGCACGCCGTACTGAAGCTTTCTTT. Translated, it gives CASSQDAARRTEAFF.

The chain has TRBV9 and TRBJ2-3; 8 bases are a match to TRBD2. Losses at the gene ends were 0 bases for V and 2 bases for J; bases not matched to a gene: 5. The CDR3 length is 16 residues. Germline values: CDR1 SGDLS, CDR2 YYNGEE. For the CDR3, the DNA is TGTGCCAGCAGCGTAGTGGCGGGGGGTTCCACAGATACGCAGTATTTT. Protein sequence: CASSVVAGGSTDTQYF.

The chain carries TRBV14 and TRBJ2-3, with a weak D call TRBD2 (5 bases). This CDR3 spans 16 amino acids. Trimming shortened V by 1 base and J by 5 bases, and 16 bases separated the two germline ends. Germline V gene lookup returns CDR1 SGHDN and CDR2 FVKESK. The CDR3 loop reads CASSQVRGIRGDTQYF. CDR3 nucleotides: TGTGCCAGCAGCCAAGTTCGGGGTATAAGAGGAGATACGCAGTATTTT.

This chain joins TRBV5-8 and TRBJ2-2; 8 bases are a match to TRBD1. The CDR3 contains 16 residues. From germline, CDR1 is SGHTS and CDR2 YDEGEE. Trimming cost V 4 bases and J 4 bases; bases outside gene matches: 9. This CDR3 reads CASSQLTGAVTGELFF. As DNA, the CDR3 is TGTGCCAGCAGCCAGCTGACAGGGGCGGTCACCGGGGAGCTGTTTTTT.

The V and J genes are TRBV19 and TRBJ1-2; D not certain. Trimming pared 7 bases from V and 0 bases from J, leaving 6 bases between. Germline CDR1 is LNHDA and CDR2 is SQIVND (reference sequence). This CDR3 spans 12 amino acids. The chain's CDR3 is CASTYSNYGYTF. CDR3 bases: TGTGCCAGTACATATTCTAACTATGGCTACACCTTC.

This chain links TRBV27 with TRBJ2-7; possibly TRBD2 for D (6 bases). Per germline, CDR1 MNHEY and CDR2 SMNVEV (reference sequence). The CDR3 extends over 16 amino acids. V lost 8 bases to trimming and J lost 4 bases, with 24 bases between them. CDR3 DNA: TGTGCCAGCCCCCCGTCCGAGGAGGGGTTATCATACGAGCAGTACTTC. This codes for CASPPSEEGLSYEQYF.

This clone was recorded only once. The V call is TRBV4-3, the J call TRBJ1-5; TRBD1 aligns across 7 bases. The germline V gene has CDR1 LGHNA and CDR2 YSLEER. V was pared by 3 bases and J by 4 bases, with 6 bases of the junction left unmatched. The CDR3 runs to 15 residues. The CDR3 DNA follows: TGCGCCAGCAGCCAGGGACCGGGACAGAATCAGCCCCAGCATTTT. Translated, it gives CASSQGPGQNQPQHF.